This T cell receptor beta chain comes out of a study of shared T cell receptors in the human thymus. This clone came up once. V was cut by 2 bases and J by 0 bases, with 9 bases left in between. Germline V CDR1 and CDR2: SGHTA, FQGNSA. The CDR3 is made up of 15 amino acids. Assay: immunoSEQ multiplex PCR; the TCRdb copy retains only in-frame clones and omits some. The data hold 640,000 or so clones, with around 87% observed a single time. The data also belong to a second study, concerning human thymus T cells. That report notes: The donors were infants in Finland with congenital heart defects, otherwise immunologically healthy. During corrective heart surgery, resections were taken, and the thymus tissue came from them. It looked as if thymic and blood repertoires used V and J genes in a biased way. Related work showed strongly overlapping thymic repertoires across unrelated individuals.

The source material was thymocytes. The chain uses TRBV7-2 and TRBJ2-3; perhaps TRBD2 as D (6 bases). This clonotype was sampled from a boy under three years old with a congenital heart defect. The chain's CDR3 is CASSLWGDSTDTQYF. The CDR3 bases are TGTGCCAGCAGCTTATGGGGGGACAGCACAGATACGCAGTATTTT.